The 9 T cell receptor beta chains below were found in one sample sequenced in a study of shared clonotypes between healthy human individuals. Sequencing used immunoSEQ multiplex PCR; TCRdb keeps in-frame clones, though not all of them. The table records 700,000 or so clones, about two thirds of them present only once. The sample comprised memory CD4+ T cells sorted from blood. Subset indicated: CD45RA-negative fraction. These receptors were taken from a woman in her 30s in good health.

This clone has a count of ten or more. The rearrangement links TRBV7-9 to TRBJ1-1; possibly TRBD1 for D (6 bases). The ends were cut back, 5 bases at V and 9 bases at J, with 13 bases in the middle. The CDR3 totals 12 residues. CDR1 and CDR2 from the germline V gene are SEHNR and FQNEAQ (reference sequence). The CDR3 reads CASSPIQGKAFF. The CDR3 nucleotides read TGTGCCAGCAGCCCAATACAGGGTAAAGCTTTCTTT.

The chain has TRBV6-6 and TRBJ2-7; 9 nucleotides agree with TRBD2. From germline, CDR1 is MNHNY and CDR2 SVGAGI (reference sequence). The trim removed 5 bases at V and 4 bases at J, leaving 12 bases unmatched. The CDR3 contains 16 residues. CDR3 DNA: TGTGCCAGCAGTCCAACCGGACTAGCGAACAATTACGAGCAGTACTTC. It specifies CASSPTGLANNYEQYF.

The chain employs TRBV21-1 and TRBJ2-7; the table's D gene call, TRBD2, was not cross checked with the DNA. TRBV21-1 counts as a pseudogene. This CDR3 region has 18 residues. CDR3 sequence reads: CASSKVGGLAGVTDEQYF. The CDR3 bases are TGTGCCAGCAGCAAAGTGGGGGGACTAGCGGGAGTAACGGACGAGCAGTACTTC.

J is TRBJ2-2 and V is TRBV21-1. TRBV21-1 is reported as a pseudogene. The CDR3 is 18 amino acids. The chain's CDR3 is CASSKARKGGSNTGELFF. CDR3 nucleotide sequence: TGTGCCAGCAGCAAAGCGCGGAAGGGGGGTTCTAACACCGGGGAGCTGTTTTTT.

Notes on this clone: Other DNA sequences from this sample encode an identical CDR3 as well. The J gene is TRBJ1-5, the V gene TRBV18, with D possibly matching TRBD1 (5 bases). Germline V gives CDR1 KGHSH, CDR2 LQKENI. This CDR3 contains 14 residues. The V end lost 3 bases, the J end lost 1 base, and 7 bases lay between the germline ends. CDR3 nucleotides: TGTGCCAGCTCACCCGGACACAGCAATCAGCCCCAGCATTTT. Translated, it gives CASSPGHSNQPQHF.

The chain joins TRBV19 to TRBJ1-2; 11 bases match TRBD1. CDR3 length: 16 amino acids. J was trimmed by 5 bases and V by 4 bases; bases with no gene match: 9. The germline V gene encodes CDR1 LNHDA and CDR2 SQIVND (reference sequence). The CDR3 sequence: CASSRSGTGGTYGYTF. The CDR3, as DNA: TGTGCCAGTAGTAGATCCGGGACAGGGGGGACATATGGCTACACCTTC. The full variable domain, its missing parts supplied by reference TRBV19 and TRBJ1-2, is DGGITQSPKYLFRKEGQNVTLSCEQNLNHDAMYWYRQDPGQGLRLIYYSQIVNDFQKGDIAEGYSVSREKKESFPLTVTSAQKNPTAFYLCASSRSGTGGTYGYTFGSGTRLTVV.

The rearrangement uses TRBV28 and TRBJ2-3; 9 positions match TRBD1. The CDR3 runs to 13 residues. With 6 bases clipped from V and 4 bases from J, the junction kept 2 bases outside the gene matches. Per germline, CDR1 MDHEN and CDR2 SYDVKM. DNA of the CDR3: TGTGCCAGCAGGGGACAGGGTGCAGATACGCAGTATTTT. This sequence encodes CASRGQGADTQYF. Full variable domain (outside the CDR3, taken from reference TRBV28 and TRBJ2-3): DVKVTQSSRYLVKRTGEKVFLECVQDMDHENMFWYRQDPGLGLRLIYFSYDVKMKEKGDIPEGYSVSREKKERFSLILESASTNQTSMYLCASRGQGADTQYFGPGTRLTVL.

The J gene is TRBJ1-3, the V gene TRBV18; possible D gene TRBD1, 5 bases. The germline V gene has CDR1 KGHSH and CDR2 LQKENI. Trimming left V 8 bases short and J 0 bases short, with 14 bases between. The CDR3 has 15 amino acids. The CDR3 nucleotides read TGTGCCAGCGAGCGGGACGGAGGCTCTGGAAACACCATATATTTT. The encoded protein is CASERDGGSGNTIYF.

As for this clone: The same CDR3 also results from other DNA sequences found in this sample. The V gene is TRBV28, the J gene TRBJ2-7; D remains ambiguous. Germline values: CDR1 MDHEN, CDR2 SYDVKM. The CDR3 consists of 12 residues. Trimming took off 1 base at V and 2 bases at J, with 3 bases between the two ends. CDR3: CASSLSAYEQYF. The CDR3 bases are TGTGCCAGCAGTTTATCTGCCTACGAGCAGTACTTC.